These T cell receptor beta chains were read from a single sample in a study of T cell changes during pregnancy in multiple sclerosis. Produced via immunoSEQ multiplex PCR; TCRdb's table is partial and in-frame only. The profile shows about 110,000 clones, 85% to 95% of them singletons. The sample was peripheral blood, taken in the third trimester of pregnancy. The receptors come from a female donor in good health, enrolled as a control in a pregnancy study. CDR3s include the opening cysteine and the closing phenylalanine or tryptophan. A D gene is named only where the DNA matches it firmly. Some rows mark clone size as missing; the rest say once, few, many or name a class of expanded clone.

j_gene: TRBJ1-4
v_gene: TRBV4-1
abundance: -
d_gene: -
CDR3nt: TGCGCCAGCAGCCCCAAAAGCGCACAATGGCCCGAAAAACTGTTTTTT
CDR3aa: CASSPKSAQWPEKLFF

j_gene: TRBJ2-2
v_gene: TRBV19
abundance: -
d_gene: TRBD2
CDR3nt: TGTGCCAGTAGTGCGACTAGCGGGGGAACCGGGGAGCTGTTTTTT
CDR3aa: CASSATSGGTGELFF

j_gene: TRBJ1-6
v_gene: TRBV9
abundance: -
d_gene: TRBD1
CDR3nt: TGTGCCAGCAGCGAGAAGCAGACAGGGGTGGGTTCACCCCTCCACTTT
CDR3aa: CASSEKQTGVGSPLHF

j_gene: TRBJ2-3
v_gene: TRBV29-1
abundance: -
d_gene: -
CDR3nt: TGCAGCGCCTTACAAAGTGCAGATACGCAGTATTTT
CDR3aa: CSALQSADTQYF

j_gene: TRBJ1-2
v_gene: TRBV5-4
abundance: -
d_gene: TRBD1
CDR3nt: TGTGCCAGCAAGTCGGGGGGACAGGGGAACTATGGCTACACCTTC
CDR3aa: CASKSGGQGNYGYTF

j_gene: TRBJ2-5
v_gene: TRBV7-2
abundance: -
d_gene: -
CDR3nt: TGTGCCAGCAGGTCGTTAGAGACCCAGTACTTC
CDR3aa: CASRSLETQYF

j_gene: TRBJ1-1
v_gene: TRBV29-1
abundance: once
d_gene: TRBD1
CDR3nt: TGCAGCGTCAGGACAGGGTATTTTAATCGGACTGAAGCTTTCTTT
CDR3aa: CSVRTGYFNRTEAFF

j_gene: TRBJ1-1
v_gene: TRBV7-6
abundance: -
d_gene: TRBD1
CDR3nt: TGTGCCAGCAGCTTAGCGGGAGGTCCCACAGGGGATTACGCTGAAGCTTTCTTT
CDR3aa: CASSLAGGPTGDYAEAFF

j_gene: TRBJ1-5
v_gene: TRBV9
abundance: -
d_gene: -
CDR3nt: TGTGCCAGCAGCGTAGGGGCAGGTGGCAATCAGCCCCAGCATTTT
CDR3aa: CASSVGAGGNQPQHF

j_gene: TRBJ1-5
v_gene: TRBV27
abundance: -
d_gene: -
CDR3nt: TGTGCCAGCAGTTTATCTGGGGGGGCTTGGAGCAATCAGCCCCAGCATTTT
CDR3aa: CASSLSGGAWSNQPQHF

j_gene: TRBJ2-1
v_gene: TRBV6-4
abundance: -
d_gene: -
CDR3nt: TGTGCCAGCAGTGACTCGCTCACTAGGACGGATGAGCAGTTCTTC
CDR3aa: CASSDSLTRTDEQFF

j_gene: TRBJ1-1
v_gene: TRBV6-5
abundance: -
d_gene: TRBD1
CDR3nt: TGTGCCAGCAGCCGGGACAGCCGGAACACTGAAGCTTTCTTT
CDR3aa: CASSRDSRNTEAFF

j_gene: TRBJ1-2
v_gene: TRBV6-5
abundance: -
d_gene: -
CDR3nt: TGTGCCAGCAGTTGGAAGAACAGGGCGCCTAACTATGGCTACACCTTC
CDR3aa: CASSWKNRAPNYGYTF

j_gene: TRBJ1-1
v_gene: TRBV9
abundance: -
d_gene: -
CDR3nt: TGTGCCAGCAGCGTAGTGAGGGTTGGGAACACTGAAGCTTTCTTT
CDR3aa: CASSVVRVGNTEAFF

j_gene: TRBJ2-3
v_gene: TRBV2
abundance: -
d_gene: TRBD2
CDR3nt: TGTGCCAGGGCACCGGGACTAGCGGGTGATACGCAGTATTTT
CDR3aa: CARAPGLAGDTQYF

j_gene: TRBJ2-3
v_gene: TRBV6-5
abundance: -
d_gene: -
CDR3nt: TGTGCCAGCAGTTACTCGACTGGGGATACGCAGTATTTT
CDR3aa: CASSYSTGDTQYF

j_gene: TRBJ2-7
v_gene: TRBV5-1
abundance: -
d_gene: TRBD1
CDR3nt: TGCGCCAGCAGCTTGGACCAGGGGGTGATAGGGGAGCAGTACTTC
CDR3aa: CASSLDQGVIGEQYF

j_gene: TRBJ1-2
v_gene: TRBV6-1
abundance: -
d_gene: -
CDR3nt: TGTGCCAGCCTTGGACACGAACTCGTCTATGGCTACACCTTC
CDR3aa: CASLGHELVYGYTF

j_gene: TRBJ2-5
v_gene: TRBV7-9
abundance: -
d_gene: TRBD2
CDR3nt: TGTGCCAGCAGCATAGGACTAGCGGGGGCCGGATTCCAAGAGACCCAGTACTTC
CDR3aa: CASSIGLAGAGFQETQYF

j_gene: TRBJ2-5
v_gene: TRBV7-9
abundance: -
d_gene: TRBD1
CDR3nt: TGTGCCAGCAGCTTAGACGGGACAGGGGTGGAGACCCAGTACTTC
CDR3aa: CASSLDGTGVETQYF

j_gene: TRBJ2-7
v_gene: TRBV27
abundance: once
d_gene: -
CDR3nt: TGTGCCAGAAAAAAAGGGGAAAACTACGAGCAGTACTTC
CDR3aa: CARKKGENYEQYF

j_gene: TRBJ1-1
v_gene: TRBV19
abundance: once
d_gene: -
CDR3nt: TGTGCCAGTACTTCCCCGGAGGTCACTGAAGCTTTCTTT
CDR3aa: CASTSPEVTEAFF

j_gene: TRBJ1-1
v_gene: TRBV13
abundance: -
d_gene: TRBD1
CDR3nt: TGTGCCAGCAGCTCGGACAGGGTTCATCGACCTGAAGCTTTCTTT
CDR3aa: CASSSDRVHRPEAFF